These T cell receptor beta chains were read from a single sample in a study of blood T cell repertoires in COVID-19. TCRdb keeps only in-frame clones here, not all; method: immunoSEQ multiplex PCR. The top ten clones hold 4.1% of a sample with approximately 300,000 clones, around four fifths of them seen once. Sequencing was carried out using peripheral blood. The receptors come from a woman between 45 and 65 years old with active or convalescent COVID-19. CDR3s include the opening cysteine and the closing phenylalanine or tryptophan. The order of the fields is D gene, V gene, J gene, clone size, CDR3 protein, CDR3 DNA. D genes are given only for firm matches. Part of the rows lack a size; the others show once, few, many or a class for expanded clones.

D gene: NA
V gene: TRBV19
J gene: TRBJ1-5
clone size: NA
CDR3 protein: CASSPEINQPQHF
CDR3 DNA: TGTGCCAGTAGTCCCGAGATCAATCAGCCCCAGCATTTT

D gene: NA
V gene: TRBV3-1/TRBV3-2
J gene: TRBJ1-3
clone size: NA
CDR3 protein: CASSQRGNTIYF
CDR3 DNA: TGTGCCAGCAGCCAACGGGGAAACACCATATATTTT

D gene: TRBD2
V gene: TRBV27
J gene: TRBJ2-1
clone size: NA
CDR3 protein: CASSSQSGRAYNEQFF
CDR3 DNA: TGTGCCAGCAGTTCACAAAGTGGGAGGGCTTACAATGAGCAGTTCTTC

D gene: TRBD2
V gene: TRBV2
J gene: TRBJ2-1
clone size: NA
CDR3 protein: CASSASGRGNEQFF
CDR3 DNA: TGTGCCAGCAGTGCTAGCGGGAGAGGGAATGAGCAGTTCTTC

D gene: NA
V gene: TRBV6-2/TRBV6-3
J gene: TRBJ2-2
clone size: NA
CDR3 protein: CASSKLLVLKTGELFF
CDR3 DNA: TGTGCCAGCAGCAAGTTACTCGTTCTAAAAACCGGGGAGCTGTTTTTT

D gene: NA
V gene: TRBV19
J gene: TRBJ2-3
clone size: NA
CDR3 protein: CASSRGRNTDTQYF
CDR3 DNA: TGTGCCAGTAGTCGTGGCAGGAACACAGATACGCAGTATTTT

D gene: NA
V gene: TRBV7-9
J gene: TRBJ2-2
clone size: NA
CDR3 protein: CASSPPGAGELFF
CDR3 DNA: TGTGCCAGCAGCCCCCCCGGGGCCGGGGAGCTGTTTTTT

D gene: TRBD1
V gene: TRBV5-1
J gene: TRBJ2-1
clone size: NA
CDR3 protein: CASSLAGTGANEQFF
CDR3 DNA: TGCGCCAGCAGCTTGGCCGGGACAGGGGCCAATGAGCAGTTCTTC

D gene: NA
V gene: TRBV5-5
J gene: TRBJ1-2
clone size: NA
CDR3 protein: CASSFSTGSYGYTF
CDR3 DNA: TGTGCCAGCAGCTTTTCGACAGGTTCCTATGGCTACACCTTC

D gene: TRBD1
V gene: TRBV9
J gene: TRBJ2-3
clone size: few
CDR3 protein: CASSVVTGWFDTQYF
CDR3 DNA: TGTGCCAGCAGCGTGGTGACAGGGTGGTTTGATACGCAGTATTTT

D gene: TRBD1
V gene: TRBV9
J gene: TRBJ2-1
clone size: NA
CDR3 protein: CASSVGIRQGSYNEQFF
CDR3 DNA: TGTGCCAGCAGCGTAGGGATAAGACAGGGCTCCTACAATGAGCAGTTCTTC

D gene: NA
V gene: TRBV29-1
J gene: TRBJ2-7
clone size: few
CDR3 protein: CSVEGVSYEQYF
CDR3 DNA: TGCAGCGTTGAAGGCGTGTCCTACGAGCAGTACTTC

D gene: NA
V gene: TRBV9
J gene: TRBJ2-5
clone size: NA
CDR3 protein: CASSVNYGGTETQYF
CDR3 DNA: TGTGCCAGCAGCGTAAACTATGGCGGGACAGAGACCCAGTACTTC

D gene: NA
V gene: TRBV19
J gene: TRBJ2-2
clone size: NA
CDR3 protein: CASRVDTGELFF
CDR3 DNA: TGTGCCAGCAGGGTAGACACCGGGGAGCTGTTTTTT

D gene: TRBD2
V gene: TRBV6-1
J gene: TRBJ2-3
clone size: NA
CDR3 protein: CASSDLLAGGADTQYF
CDR3 DNA: TGTGCCAGCAGTGACCTACTAGCGGGAGGGGCGGATACGCAGTATTTT

D gene: TRBD2
V gene: TRBV3-1/TRBV3-2
J gene: TRBJ2-3
clone size: NA
CDR3 protein: CASSQRGLAGGKTTRTDTQYF
CDR3 DNA: TGTGCCAGCAGCCAGAGGGGACTAGCGGGAGGGAAAACAACAAGAACAGATACGCAGTATTTT

D gene: TRBD2
V gene: TRBV19
J gene: TRBJ2-1
clone size: NA
CDR3 protein: CASSRPPTSGRARSYNEQFF
CDR3 DNA: TGTGCCAGTAGTCGGCCCCCTACTAGCGGGAGGGCCCGCTCCTACAATGAGCAGTTCTTC

D gene: NA
V gene: TRBV12-3/TRBV12-4
J gene: TRBJ1-2
clone size: NA
CDR3 protein: CASSQQGYGYTF
CDR3 DNA: TGTGCCAGCAGTCAGCAGGGGTATGGCTACACCTTC

D gene: NA
V gene: TRBV28
J gene: TRBJ2-6
clone size: NA
CDR3 protein: CASSPQVAGANVLTF
CDR3 DNA: TGTGCCAGCAGCCCACAGGTGGCTGGGGCCAACGTCCTGACTTTC

D gene: TRBD1
V gene: TRBV20-1
J gene: TRBJ1-6
clone size: NA
CDR3 protein: CSASGQGYNSPLHF
CDR3 DNA: TGCAGTGCTAGTGGACAGGGATATAATTCACCCCTCCACTTT

D gene: NA
V gene: TRBV30
J gene: TRBJ2-7
clone size: NA
CDR3 protein: CAWSAGGAGYEQYF
CDR3 DNA: TGTGCCTGGAGTGCGGGGGGCGCTGGCTACGAGCAGTACTTC

D gene: NA
V gene: TRBV28
J gene: TRBJ1-6
clone size: NA
CDR3 protein: CASSLGQSSYNSPLHF
CDR3 DNA: TGTGCCAGCAGTCTAGGACAGAGCTCCTATAATTCACCCCTCCACTTT

D gene: TRBD2
V gene: TRBV2
J gene: TRBJ2-5
clone size: NA
CDR3 protein: CASSERTSVQETQYF
CDR3 DNA: TGTGCCAGCAGTGAGAGGACTAGCGTACAAGAGACCCAGTACTTC

D gene: TRBD1
V gene: TRBV7-2
J gene: TRBJ1-2
clone size: NA
CDR3 protein: CASSHKPSQGGYGYTF
CDR3 DNA: TGTGCCAGCAGCCATAAGCCATCACAGGGGGGCTATGGCTACACCTTC

D gene: NA
V gene: TRBV6-5
J gene: TRBJ1-2
clone size: NA
CDR3 protein: CASSYSPGSLQGYTF
CDR3 DNA: TGTGCCAGCAGTTACTCGCCAGGGTCCCTTCAGGGCTACACCTTC

D gene: TRBD1
V gene: TRBV5-1
J gene: TRBJ2-7
clone size: NA
CDR3 protein: CASSSAGTGHLYEQYF
CDR3 DNA: TGCGCCAGCAGCTCCGCCGGGACAGGGCACCTCTACGAGCAGTACTTC

D gene: TRBD1
V gene: TRBV7-8
J gene: TRBJ1-4
clone size: NA
CDR3 protein: CASSIRQGATNEKLFF
CDR3 DNA: TGTGCCAGCAGCATTCGGCAGGGGGCTACTAATGAAAAACTGTTTTTT

D gene: NA
V gene: TRBV6-2/TRBV6-3
J gene: TRBJ1-1
clone size: NA
CDR3 protein: CASSKGIVNTEAFF
CDR3 DNA: TGTGCCAGCAGTAAGGGGATCGTGAACACTGAAGCTTTCTTT

D gene: NA
V gene: TRBV7-6
J gene: TRBJ1-1
clone size: NA
CDR3 protein: CASSLRSMNTEAFF
CDR3 DNA: TGTGCCAGCAGCTTGAGGTCTATGAACACTGAAGCTTTCTTT

D gene: NA
V gene: TRBV5-1
J gene: TRBJ2-6
clone size: NA
CDR3 protein: CASSPPTGSANVLTF
CDR3 DNA: TGCGCCAGCAGCCCCCCAACAGGGTCGGCCAACGTCCTGACTTTC

D gene: NA
V gene: TRBV7-9
J gene: TRBJ2-1
clone size: few
CDR3 protein: CASSLAVISNEQFF
CDR3 DNA: TGTGCCAGCAGCTTAGCGGTAATCAGTAATGAGCAGTTCTTC

D gene: NA
V gene: TRBV6-5
J gene: TRBJ2-7
clone size: NA
CDR3 protein: CASTRQANYEQYF
CDR3 DNA: TGTGCCAGCACCCGACAGGCGAACTACGAGCAGTACTTC

D gene: NA
V gene: TRBV25-1
J gene: TRBJ1-6
clone size: NA
CDR3 protein: CASSQGHNSPLHF
CDR3 DNA: TGTGCCAGCAGTCAGGGACACAATTCACCCCTCCACTTT

D gene: NA
V gene: TRBV27
J gene: TRBJ1-5
clone size: NA
CDR3 protein: CASRGSAGVSNQPQHF
CDR3 DNA: TGTGCCAGCAGGGGTTCGGCAGGGGTTAGCAATCAGCCCCAGCATTTT

D gene: TRBD1
V gene: TRBV5-1
J gene: TRBJ1-1
clone size: NA
CDR3 protein: CASSLRRGRTEAFF
CDR3 DNA: TGCGCCAGCAGCTTAAGGAGGGGGCGTACTGAAGCTTTCTTT

D gene: TRBD1
V gene: TRBV2
J gene: TRBJ2-7
clone size: few
CDR3 protein: CASTPDRSYEQYF
CDR3 DNA: TGTGCCAGCACTCCGGACAGGTCGTACGAGCAGTACTTC

D gene: NA
V gene: TRBV11-1
J gene: TRBJ1-4
clone size: NA
CDR3 protein: CASSLVSGATNEKLFF
CDR3 DNA: TGTGCCAGCAGCTTAGTGTCGGGTGCAACTAATGAAAAACTGTTTTTT

D gene: TRBD1
V gene: TRBV2
J gene: TRBJ1-2
clone size: NA
CDR3 protein: CASSLGQHYGYTF
CDR3 DNA: TGTGCCAGCAGTTTGGGACAGCACTATGGCTACACCTTC

D gene: NA
V gene: TRBV5-1
J gene: TRBJ1-3
clone size: NA
CDR3 protein: CASSLEGTRAGNTIYF
CDR3 DNA: TGCGCCAGCAGCTTGGAAGGGACTCGGGCAGGAAACACCATATATTTT

D gene: NA
V gene: TRBV27
J gene: TRBJ1-1
clone size: once
CDR3 protein: CASSLRPGSTEAFF
CDR3 DNA: TGTGCCAGCAGTTTACGACCCGGGAGCACTGAAGCTTTCTTT

D gene: TRBD1
V gene: TRBV15
J gene: TRBJ1-1
clone size: NA
CDR3 protein: CATSRTGGAGDTEAFF
CDR3 DNA: TGTGCCACCAGCAGGACAGGGGGCGCGGGCGACACTGAAGCTTTCTTT

D gene: TRBD2
V gene: TRBV6-5
J gene: TRBJ2-7
clone size: NA
CDR3 protein: CASSLAGTSYEQYF
CDR3 DNA: TGTGCCAGCAGTCTAGCGGGTACATCCTACGAGCAGTACTTC

D gene: TRBD2
V gene: TRBV5-4
J gene: TRBJ2-1
clone size: NA
CDR3 protein: CASSFRSGSYNEQFF
CDR3 DNA: TGTGCCAGCAGCTTCCGTAGCGGGAGCTACAATGAGCAGTTCTTC

D gene: NA
V gene: TRBV27
J gene: TRBJ1-5
clone size: NA
CDR3 protein: CASSLIVGQPQHF
CDR3 DNA: TGTGCCAGCAGTTTAATAGTCGGGCAGCCCCAGCATTTT

D gene: TRBD2
V gene: TRBV4-1
J gene: TRBJ2-3
clone size: NA
CDR3 protein: CASSLPGLPFTDTQYF
CDR3 DNA: TGCGCCAGCAGCCTTCCGGGACTACCCTTCACAGATACGCAGTATTTT

D gene: NA
V gene: TRBV3-1/TRBV3-2
J gene: TRBJ2-3
clone size: NA
CDR3 protein: CASSRRTFSSTDTQYF
CDR3 DNA: TGTGCCAGCAGCCGACGGACTTTTTCTAGCACAGATACGCAGTATTTT